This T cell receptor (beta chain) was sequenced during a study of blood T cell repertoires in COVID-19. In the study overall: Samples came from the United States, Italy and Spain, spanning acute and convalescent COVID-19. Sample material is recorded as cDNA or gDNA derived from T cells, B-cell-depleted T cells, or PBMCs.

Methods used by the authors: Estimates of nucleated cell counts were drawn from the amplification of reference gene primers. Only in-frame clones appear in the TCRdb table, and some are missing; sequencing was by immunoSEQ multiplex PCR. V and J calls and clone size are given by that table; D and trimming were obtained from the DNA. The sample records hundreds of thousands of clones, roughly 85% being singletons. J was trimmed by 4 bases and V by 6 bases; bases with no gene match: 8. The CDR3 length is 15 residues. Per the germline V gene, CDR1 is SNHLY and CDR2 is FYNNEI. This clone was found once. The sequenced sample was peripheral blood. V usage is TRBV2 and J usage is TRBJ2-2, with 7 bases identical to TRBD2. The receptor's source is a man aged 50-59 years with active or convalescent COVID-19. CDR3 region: CASRVGGSSTGELFF. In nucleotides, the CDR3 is TGTGCCAGCAGGGTCGGGGGGTCCTCCACCGGGGAGCTGTTTTTT.